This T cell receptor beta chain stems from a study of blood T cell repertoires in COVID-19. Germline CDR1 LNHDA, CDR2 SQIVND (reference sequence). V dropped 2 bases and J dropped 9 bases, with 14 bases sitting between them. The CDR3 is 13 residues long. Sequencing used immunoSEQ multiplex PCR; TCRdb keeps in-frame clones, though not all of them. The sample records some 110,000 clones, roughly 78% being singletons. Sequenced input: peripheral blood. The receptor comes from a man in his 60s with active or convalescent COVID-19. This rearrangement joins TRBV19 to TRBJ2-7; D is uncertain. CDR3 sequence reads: CASSISPLLGQYF. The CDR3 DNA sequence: TGTGCCAGTAGTATAAGCCCCCTCCTAGGGCAGTACTTC. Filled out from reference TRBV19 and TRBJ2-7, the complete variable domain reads DGGITQSPKYLFRKEGQNVTLSCEQNLNHDAMYWYRQDPGQGLRLIYYSQIVNDFQKGDIAEGYSVSREKKESFPLTVTSAQKNPTAFYLCASSISPLLGQYFGPGTRLTVT.